Shown below are 9 T cell receptor beta chains from a single sample sequenced in a study of radiation and T cells in renal cell carcinoma. The time point is: blood 2 weeks post-SBRT. The treatment is: 15 Gy SBRT to primary tumor, nephrectomy 4 weeks later. Using immunoSEQ multiplex PCR, the repertoire was profiled, and TCRdb retains in-frame clones only, with some absent. The sample has tens of thousands of clones, roughly 78% seen once; the top ten hold around 28%. The sample here was blood, taken from a patient whose treatment included radiotherapy and nephrectomy. These receptors were obtained from a woman aged 70-85 years with renal cell carcinoma.

The rearrangement uses TRBV29-1 and TRBJ1-5; D not certain. CDR3 length: 11 residues. The V gene lost 7 bases and the J gene lost 7 bases, with 11 bases spanning the gap. CDR1 is SQVTM, CDR2 ANQGSEA, per germline. The CDR3 region has the DNA TGCAGCGGCGAGGTAGGCCAGCCCCAGCATTTT. The encoded protein is CSGEVGQPQHF. The full variable domain, with the rest looked up from reference TRBV29-1 and TRBJ1-5, is SAVISQKPSRDICQRGTSLTIQCQVDSQVTMMFWYRQQPGQSLTLIATANQGSEATYESGFVIDKFPISRPNLTFSTLTVSNMSPEDSSIYLCSGEVGQPQHFGDGTRLSIL.

The CDR3 here is CASSQTSGGYNEQFF. CDR3 sequence (DNA): TGCGCCAGCAGCCAGACTAGCGGGGGGTACAATGAGCAGTTCTTC. This rearrangement joins TRBV4-3 to TRBJ2-1; TRBD2 agrees at 13 bases. J gave up 4 bases and V 3 bases, and 0 bases lay outside the gene matches. The CDR3 runs to 15 residues. The germline V gene has CDR1 LGHNA and CDR2 YSLEER.

The V gene is TRBV9, the J gene TRBJ2-3; D unresolved. CDR1 and CDR2 from the germline V gene are SGDLS and YYNGEE. Between the trimmed V and J ends, which lost 0 bases and 4 bases, there was a span of 12 bases. The CDR3 contains 15 residues. The CDR3 is CASSVASSFPDTQYF. The CDR3 nucleotides read TGTGCCAGCAGCGTAGCTTCGAGCTTTCCAGATACGCAGTATTTT.

This clone was observed a few times. The rearrangement uses TRBV5-1 and TRBJ1-5, with D maybe TRBD1 (5 bases). V was clipped by 6 bases and J by 4 bases, with 14 bases between them. From germline, CDR1 is SGHRS and CDR2 YFSETQ. The CDR3 covers 14 residues. The CDR3 nucleotides are TGCGCCAGCACCCCCCTACCAGGGAATCAGCCCCAGCATTTT. This sequence encodes CASTPLPGNQPQHF. The whole variable domain, filled in from reference TRBV5-1 and TRBJ1-5, reads KAGVTQTPRYLIKTRGQQVTLSCSPISGHRSVSWYQQTPGQGLQFLFEYFSETQRNKGNFPGRFSGRQFSNSRSEMNVSTLELGDSALYLCASTPLPGNQPQHFGDGTRLSIL.

V gene TRBV5-6 combines with J gene TRBJ2-3; the D is unclear. V was cut by 1 base and J by 1 base, with 10 bases left in between. The CDR3 contains 15 residues. Germline assignment: CDR1 SGHDT and CDR2 YYEEEE. CDR3 residues: CASSLRLTGTDTQYF. The CDR3, as DNA: TGTGCCAGCAGCTTGAGGCTAACAGGCACAGATACGCAGTATTTT.

V and J are TRBV6-1 and TRBJ1-2, with 8 bases matching TRBD1. The V segment lost 2 bases and the J segment 5 bases; nucleotides outside the gene matches: 7. The CDR3 sequence is 15 residues long. Per germline, CDR1 MNHNS and CDR2 SASEGT. The CDR3 spells CASSEQGTGLYGYTF. Written as DNA, the CDR3 is TGTGCCAGCAGTGAACAGGGGACAGGTTTATATGGCTACACCTTC.

This clone was detected a few times. The rearrangement links TRBV4-1 to TRBJ1-1; D is ambiguous. The germline V gene encodes CDR1 MGHRA and CDR2 YSYEKL. V dropped 0 bases and J dropped 7 bases, with 9 bases sitting between them. The CDR3 runs to 13 residues. For the CDR3, the DNA is TGCGCCAGCAGCCAAGAATCGAACGTTGAAGCTTTCTTT. Its translation: CASSQESNVEAFF.

The chain employs TRBV5-4 and TRBJ2-7, with 9 bases that match TRBD1. The CDR3 covers 17 residues. The V segment lost 0 bases and the J segment 0 bases; nucleotides outside the gene matches: 7. Germline V gene data show CDR1 as SGHNT and CDR2 as YYREEE (reference sequence). Written as DNA, the CDR3 is TGTGCCAGCAGCTTGGGTGGGGGGACAGGGAGCTCCTACGAGCAGTACTTC. Its translation: CASSLGGGTGSSYEQYF. Using reference TRBV5-4 and TRBJ2-7 for the parts outside the CDR3, the full variable domain is ETGVTQSPTHLIKTRGQQVTLRCSSQSGHNTVSWYQQALGQGPQFIFQYYREEENGRGNFPPRFSGLQFPNYSSELNVNALELDDSALYLCASSLGGGTGSSYEQYFGPGTRLTVT.

The CDR3 loop reads CASSTPNMNTEAFF. The CDR3 bases are TGTGCCAGCAGCACCCCCAATATGAACACTGAAGCTTTCTTT. J is TRBJ1-1 and V is TRBV5-6; D not certain. The germline V gene encodes CDR1 SGHDT and CDR2 YYEEEE. This CDR3 comprises 14 residues. Trimming removed 4 bases at V and 0 bases at J, with 10 bases between.